The text below deals with one T cell receptor (beta chain). The antigen remains unidentified. Clinical symptoms, serum thyroxine and TRAb, thyroid ultrasound and orbital computed tomography were used for the diagnoses. RNA transcripts gave rise to amplified TCR beta CDR3 regions. A first-round RT-PCR of the TCR CDR3 used the HTBI primer set. Via MiXCR, TCRdb re-called the multiplex PCR reads, giving one row per CDR3 protein. In the table there are 700,000 or so distinct CDR3 sequences, about 14% of which are singletons. Germline V gene data show CDR1 as MNHEY and CDR2 as SVGEGT. The CDR3 is made up of 19 amino acids. The trim removed 4 bases at V and 3 bases at J, leaving 13 bases unmatched. The data were obtained in a study of T cells in Graves' hyperthyroidism and ophthalmopathy. The study's findings and limits: Model-based prediction identified ophthalmopathy a median around 6.5 months prior to its onset. A model of 13 V-J pairs discriminated ophthalmopathy from stable hyperthyroidism. Blood also showed most of the thyroid clonotypes that were expanded above 0.001.

The chain combines TRBV6-2 or TRBV6-3 with TRBJ2-7, with 15 bases fitting TRBD2. The TCR sequence derives from a woman in her forties or fifties with Graves' ophthalmopathy. The sequenced material came from blood. The DNA of the CDR3 is TGTGCCAGCAGTTCGTGGACTAGCGGGAGGGCAATTCGATTCTACGAGCAGTACTTC. Its translation: CASSSWTSGRAIRFYEQYF.